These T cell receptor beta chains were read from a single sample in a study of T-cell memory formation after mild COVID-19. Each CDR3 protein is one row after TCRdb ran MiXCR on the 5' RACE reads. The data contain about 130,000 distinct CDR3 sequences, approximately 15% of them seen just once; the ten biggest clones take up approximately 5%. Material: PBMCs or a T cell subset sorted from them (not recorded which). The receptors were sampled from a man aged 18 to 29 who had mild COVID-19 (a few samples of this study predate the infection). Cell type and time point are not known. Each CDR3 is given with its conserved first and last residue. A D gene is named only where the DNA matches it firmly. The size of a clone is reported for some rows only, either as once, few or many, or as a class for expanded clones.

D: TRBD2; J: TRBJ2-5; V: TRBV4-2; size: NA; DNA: TGTGCCAGCAGCCAAGAGCGATCGGCCGCGGGGGTGGAGACCCAGTACTTC; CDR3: CASSQERSAAGVETQYF
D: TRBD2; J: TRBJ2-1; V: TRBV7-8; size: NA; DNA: TGTGCCAGCAGTCTCCGGGGGGGCCACTACAATGAGCAGTTCTTC; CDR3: CASSLRGGHYNEQFF
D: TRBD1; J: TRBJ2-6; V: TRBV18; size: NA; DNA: TGTGCCAGCCCCTGGGCCGGACAGGGAAACTCTGGGGCCAACGTCCTGACTTTC; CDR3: CASPWAGQGNSGANVLTF
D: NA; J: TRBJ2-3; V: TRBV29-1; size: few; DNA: TGCAGCGTTGACAGTCGGGGCACAGATACGCAGTATTTT; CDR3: CSVDSRGTDTQYF
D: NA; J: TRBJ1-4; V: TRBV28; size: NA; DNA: TGTGCCAGCAGTTTAGTGGACAGACTTCGGTTTTTT; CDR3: CASSLVDRLRFF
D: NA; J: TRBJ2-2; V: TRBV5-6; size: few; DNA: TGTGCCAGCAGCTTGCGGCCCAACACCGGGGAGCTGTTTTTT; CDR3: CASSLRPNTGELFF
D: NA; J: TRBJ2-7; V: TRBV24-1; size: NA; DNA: TGTGCCACTCGGGCCTCGTACGAGCAGTACTTC; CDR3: CATRASYEQYF
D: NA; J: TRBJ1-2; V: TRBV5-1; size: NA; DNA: TGCGCCAGCAGCCCGGGGGGCAGGGGTAACTATGGCTACACCTTC; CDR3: CASSPGGRGNYGYTF
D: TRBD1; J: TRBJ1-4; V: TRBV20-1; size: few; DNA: TGCAGTGCTGTCAGGGGGGTAGGGGAAAAACTGTTTTTT; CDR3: CSAVRGVGEKLFF
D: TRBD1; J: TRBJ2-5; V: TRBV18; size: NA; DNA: TGTGCCAGCTCTCAACAGACAGGGCACCAAGAGACCCAGTACTTC; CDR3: CASSQQTGHQETQYF
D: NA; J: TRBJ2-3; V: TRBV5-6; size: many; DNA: TGTGCCAGCAGCGATCGGAGGTATACGCAGTATTTT; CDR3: CASSDRRYTQYF
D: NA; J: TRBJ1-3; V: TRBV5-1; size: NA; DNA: TGCGCCAGCAGGCCAACCCTGGACGGCCTCTCTGGAAACACCATATATTTT; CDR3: CASRPTLDGLSGNTIYF
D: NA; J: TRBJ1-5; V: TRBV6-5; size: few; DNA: TGTGCCAGCAGTTACGACTATCCGGGGGGCCGGAGTCAGCCCCAGCATTTT; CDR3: CASSYDYPGGRSQPQHF
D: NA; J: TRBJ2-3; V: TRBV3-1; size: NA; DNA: TGTGCCAGCAGCCAAGGGTACGCCACCACAGATACGCAGTATTTT; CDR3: CASSQGYATTDTQYF
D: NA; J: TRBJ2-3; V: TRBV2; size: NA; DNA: TGTGCCAGCACGGGGGTACGGGGCACAGATACGCAGTATTTT; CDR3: CASTGVRGTDTQYF
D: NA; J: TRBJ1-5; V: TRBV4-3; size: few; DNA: TGCGCCAGCAGCCAAGAGTTGGGGCAGGAGGGCAGTCAGCCCCAGCATTTT; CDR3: CASSQELGQEGSQPQHF